Below are 13 T cell receptor beta chains sequenced from a single sample in a study of blood T cell repertoires in COVID-19. Measured with immunoSEQ multiplex PCR; TCRdb has only the in-frame clones, and not every one. The top ten hold 3% to 5% of the sample, which has around 130,000 clones, more than 75% seen once. Sequencing used peripheral blood. The source of these receptors is a man aged 60 to 75 with acute or convalescent COVID-19.

The chain uses TRBV27 and TRBJ2-7, with a weak D call TRBD2 (6 bases). V was shortened by 2 bases and J by 12 bases, with 11 bases between the two germline ends. The CDR3 contains 11 residues. CDR1 MNHEY and CDR2 SMNVEV come from the germline V gene (reference sequence). The CDR3 protein is CASSLRGRSYF. The DNA of the CDR3 is TGTGCCAGCAGTTTACGGGGGAGATCGTACTTC.

The chain links TRBV2 to TRBJ1-2; 7 bases map to TRBD1. The germline CDR1 and CDR2 sequences are SNHLY and FYNNEI. The CDR3 consists of 15 residues. After removal of 9 bases from V and 2 bases from J, the junction contained 12 bases not matched to a gene. CDR3 loop: CARSRDRRLNYGYTF. The CDR3 region has the DNA TGTGCCAGGTCCCGGGACAGAAGGCTAAACTATGGCTACACCTTC. The full variable domain, its missing parts supplied by reference TRBV2 and TRBJ1-2, is EPEVTQTPSHQVTQMGQEVILRCVPISNHLYFYWYRQILGQKVEFLVSFYNNEISEKSEIFDDQFSVERPDGSNFTLKIRSTKLEDSAMYFCARSRDRRLNYGYTFGSGTRLTVV.

V gene TRBV19 combines with J gene TRBJ2-1, with 7 bases identical to TRBD2. V was clipped by 4 bases and J by 7 bases; unmatched bases: 16. The CDR3 contains 17 residues. Germline V CDR1 and CDR2: LNHDA, SQIVND (reference sequence). The CDR3 nucleotides read TGTGCCAGTAGTAGGGAGGGTACTCGCGGGAGAAATAATGAGCAGTTCTTC. The encoded protein is CASSREGTRGRNNEQFF.

This clone was detected once. The rearrangement uses TRBV2 and TRBJ2-1; D uncertain. The V gene lost 6 bases and the J gene lost 5 bases, with 11 bases spanning the gap. The CDR3 totals 13 residues. The germline CDR1 and CDR2 sequences are SNHLY and FYNNEI. The CDR3 sequence: CASRKRDDNEQFF. The DNA for the CDR3 is TGTGCCAGCAGAAAGCGCGACGACAATGAGCAGTTCTTC.

The V and J genes are TRBV10-3 and TRBJ2-5; D is possibly TRBD2 (6 bases). This CDR3 is built from 14 residues. The germline CDR1 and CDR2 sequences are ENHRY and SYGVKD. V shed 3 bases and J shed 4 bases, with 12 bases lying between them. CDR3 sequence: CAISDETRGETQYF. CDR3 in DNA: TGTGCCATCAGTGACGAGACTAGAGGAGAGACCCAGTACTTC.

The chain couples TRBV19 to TRBJ1-5; 7 nucleotides agree with TRBD1. V lost 4 bases, J lost 1 base, and 7 bases stayed unmatched. Germline V gene sequence: CDR1 LNHDA, CDR2 SQIVND (reference sequence). The CDR3 totals 16 residues. In nucleotides, the CDR3 is TGTGCCAGTAGTACGATTCCACAGGGGAGCAATCAGCCCCAGCATTTT. As protein: CASSTIPQGSNQPQHF.

J is TRBJ2-7 and V is TRBV9; 7 bases match TRBD1. Germline assignment: CDR1 SGDLS and CDR2 YYNGEE. V lost 1 base and J lost 2; bases outside the gene matches: 18. The CDR3 is 19 amino acids. In nucleotides, the CDR3 is TGTGCCAGCAGCGTACGGCCGGCCCCGGCAACAGGGGCCCCCTACGAGCAGTACTTC. Translated: CASSVRPAPATGAPYEQYF.

The rearrangement links TRBV28 to TRBJ2-7; D call uncertain. This CDR3 is built from 11 residues. Germline V CDR1 and CDR2: MDHEN, SYDVKM. The V and J ends lost 3 bases and 3 bases respectively, with 3 bases between them. CDR3 nucleotide sequence: TGTGCCAGCAGTTTCAACTACGAGCAGTACTTC. This gives the protein CASSFNYEQYF.

The chain uses TRBV7-3 and TRBJ1-1; 8 bases match TRBD1. The CDR3 contains 15 residues. Unmatched junction bases numbered 5, after V lost 5 bases and J lost 0 bases. The V gene's germline CDR1 is SGHTA and CDR2 FQGTGA. Here the CDR3 DNA reads TGTGCCAGCAGCCCCAGGACAGGGCTGAACACTGAAGCTTTCTTT. Amino acid sequence: CASSPRTGLNTEAFF.

The V call is TRBV5-4, the J call TRBJ1-5; D is perhaps TRBD1 (5 bases). The germline gives CDR1 SGHNT, CDR2 YYREEE (reference sequence). The CDR3 totals 15 residues. With 0 bases removed from V and 3 bases from J, the gap between germline ends came to 10 bases. The CDR3 DNA follows: TGTGCCAGCAGCTTGGACGGGGGACCCAATCAGCCCCAGCATTTT. Translating it yields CASSLDGGPNQPQHF. Filled out from reference TRBV5-4 and TRBJ1-5, the complete variable domain reads ETGVTQSPTHLIKTRGQQVTLRCSSQSGHNTVSWYQQALGQGPQFIFQYYREEENGRGNFPPRFSGLQFPNYSSELNVNALELDDSALYLCASSLDGGPNQPQHFGDGTRLSIL.

This chain uses TRBV27 with TRBJ2-1; D is possibly TRBD2 (6 bases). Per germline, CDR1 MNHEY and CDR2 SMNVEV (reference sequence). CDR3 length equals 19 residues. Trimming stripped 5 bases from V and 0 bases from J, with 23 bases between. CDR3 loop: CASSRNLPSAFSSYNEQFF. CDR3 nucleotide sequence: TGTGCCAGCAGTCGAAATCTTCCTAGCGCGTTTAGCTCCTACAATGAGCAGTTCTTC.

This clone was detected a few times. This chain connects TRBV6-2 or TRBV6-3 to TRBJ2-5; 10 nucleotides line up with TRBD2. The CDR3 sequence is 16 residues long. In germline, CDR1 is MNHEY, CDR2 SVGEGT. Trimming at V came to 2 bases and at J to 5 bases, leaving 8 bases not matched to a gene. This chain's CDR3 is CASSYALAGAKETQYF. CDR3 sequence (DNA): TGTGCCAGCAGTTACGCCCTAGCGGGAGCGAAGGAGACCCAGTACTTC.

The chain joins TRBV6-5 to TRBJ2-1, with TRBD1 as a possible D gene (6 bases). CDR1 MNHEY and CDR2 SVGAGI come from the germline V gene. This CDR3 region has 12 residues. Trimming took off 6 bases at V and 9 bases at J, with 12 bases between the two ends. The CDR3 here is CASSHGTSEQFF. The CDR3 DNA reads as TGTGCCAGCAGCCACGGGACAAGTGAGCAGTTCTTC.